This TCR beta chain comes out of a study of T-cell memory formation after mild COVID-19 (dated by TCRdb to about 2021). General notes on the study: TCR sequence clusters from the two donors were largely donor specific. T-cell clones expanding and contracting after mild COVID-19 in a couple of donors were tracked by longitudinal TCRalpha and TCRbeta repertoire sequencing. Two young, previously healthy adult volunteers, one female and one male, were included in the cohort. Broader findings and caveats from the paper: Clones contracting from day 15 to 85 had balanced CD4/CD8 phenotypes, while a second wave expanding from day 15 to 37 was biased towards CD4+. Contracting CD4+ clones were located mainly in the CM and EM memory subsets, whereas CD8+ clones were found to be enriched in EMRA. The study included only a couple of mild cases, and larger cohorts that include severe cases with pre-infection samples were judged to be necessary. The detection of some responding clones in pre-infection memory suggests that pre-existing cross-reactive memory T cells joined the SARS-CoV-2 response. Whether the second-wave clones peaking on day 37 were SARS-CoV-2 specific was not confirmed.

Sequenced on an Illumina NovaSeq 6000. cDNA libraries for TCRalpha and TCRbeta were prepared by 5'RACE using constant-segment primers, with sample barcodes and unique molecular identifiers added. RNA was extracted from every sample with Trizol reagent. Library amplification was performed in two PCR steps, and a second sample barcode and Illumina TruSeq adapters were introduced in the second step. Sequencing of libraries was performed on an Illumina NovaSeq with 2 x 150 bp paired-end reads. Processing in the source paper ran as follows. Demultiplexing of reads and collapsing into UMI-guided consensus sequences were performed with migec v1.2.7. With mixcr v2.1.11, UMI consensuses were aligned to TRA and TRB V and J templates and assembled into clonotypes. Clonotypes were classified as expanded or contracted when called significant by both edgeR and NoisET, with noise models trained on biological replicates. For edgeR calls, the cutoffs were a false discovery rate-adjusted p below 0.01 and a log2 fold-change threshold of 1. As an exploratory analysis of dynamics, PCA with hierarchical clustering was applied to max-normalized trajectories of the 1000 most abundant clonotypes. Each responding clone was given a CD4 or CD8 phenotype based on the CD4+ and CD8+ repertoires, which had been sequenced separately. TCRdb trimmed public reads at Q25 via fastp, called clones via MiXCR and kept in-frame beta chains. Rows matching on CDR3 protein sequence are summarized as one entry with the most common DNA and genes. The V and J calls follow TCRdb's processing rather than the paper's. The sample table records hundreds of thousands of distinct CDR3 sequences; about 13% of these occur just once. The ten biggest clones cover 22% of the sample.

PBMCs were isolated by Ficoll-Paque density gradient centrifugation. Including cysteine and phenylalanine, the CDR3 has 16 amino acids. Only the CDR3 region is kept as DNA, spanning 48 bases read in frame from base 1. The V end loses 6 bases and the J end loses 0 bases, and a stretch of 18 bases separates them. Based on the germline V gene (reference sequence), the CDR1 and CDR2 sequences are SGHNT and YYREEE. On this clonotype itself: This receptor's antigen is unknown. Per-nucleotide qualities are absent, and no much larger clonotype sits a single base away.

Input material: PBMCs or a T cell subset sorted from them (not recorded which). The chain is made from TRBV5-4 and TRBJ1-1; no confident D gene assignment can be made. The clonotype originates from a man aged 18-30 years who had mild COVID-19 (a few samples of this study predate the infection). The sample titles of this study are shuffled in the database, so cell type and time point are left out; the donor was told from shared clones. The sequenced DNA: TGTGCCAGCACCTCCCGAGGGCAGACCCTGAACACTGAAGCTTTCTTT. This is translated as CASTSRGQTLNTEAFF. Supplemented by the reference TRBV5-4 and TRBJ1-1 proteins around the CDR3, the complete variable domain is ETGVTQSPTHLIKTRGQQVTLRCSSQSGHNTVSWYQQALGQGPQFIFQYYREEENGRGNFPPRFSGLQFPNYSSELNVNALELDDSALYLCASTSRGQTLNTEAFFGQGTRLTVV.